The present entry profiles one T cell receptor beta chain with its context. Its antigen remains undetermined. The sample holds no much larger clone one base away, and base qualities are not on file. For sequencing of the TCRbeta CDR3 region, genomic DNA was extracted from the sorted cells. The immunoSEQ Assay was used for sequencing of TCRbeta CDR3 regions. Drawn from immuneACCESS, this table holds only the in-frame rearrangements with V and J called that TCRdb kept. Clones are partly lost; checked studies trace under half to an unresolved V gene and leave the rest unexplained. In this sample the table shows tens of thousands of clones, around 76% of which occur a single time. The ten largest clones take up 14% of the sample. These data originate in a study of OX40 agonist ivuxolimab in advanced cancers. Looking at the study overall: Ivuxolimab was an agonistic, fully human IgG2 monoclonal antibody directed against OX40 (CD134), a costimulatory receptor. Intravenous ivuxolimab was administered to patients every 2 weeks at six dose levels: 0.01, 0.1, 0.3, 1.5, 3 and 10 mg/kg. Of the approximately 53 patients in dose escalation, some 19 had hepatocellular carcinoma, around 15 had melanoma, 9 had renal cell carcinoma and 9 had head and neck cancer. In the dose-escalation cohort, roughly 80% of patients were male, and the mean age was roughly 60 years, with a range of about 20 to 90. Prior anti-PD-1, anti-PD-L1 or anti-CTLA-4 therapy was permitted, and checkpoint inhibitors had been received by approximately 39% of dose-escalation patients. Partial responses occurred in three dose-escalation patients, of whom one had hepatocellular carcinoma and two had cutaneous melanoma. Peripheral TCRbeta sequencing was intended to test whether TCR sequence diversity was altered and clonal T-cell expansion was caused by ivuxolimab. The paper covers the monotherapy dose-escalation part of the phase I ivuxolimab trial, which included N ≈ 50 patients.

Patients with a history of autoimmune disease or receiving systemic immunosuppression were excluded from the trial. Peripheral blood for TCR sequencing was collected from all dose cohorts at baseline, on cycle 4 day 1, and on cycle 7 day 1. The samples were drawn from a first-in-human, open-label, multicenter phase I dose-escalation trial of ivuxolimab. Adults with locally advanced or metastatic head and neck squamous cell, hepatocellular, melanoma or renal cell carcinoma were enrolled in the trial. Before TCR sequencing, CD4+ T cells and CD8+ T cells from peripheral blood were sorted into separate populations. As encoded in the germline V gene, CDR1 is MGHRA while CDR2 is YSYEKL. V and J are truncated by 0 bases and 2 bases respectively, leaving an intervening sequence of 10 bases. Counted from cysteine to phenylalanine, this CDR3 has 15 amino acids. The sequence is cut down to CDR3 DNA, 45 bases in frame from base 1.

Study-wide findings and limitations: Clonal expansion of both CD4+ and CD8+ blood T cells was observed from baseline to week 6 at doses 0.1 to 3.0 mg/kg. Low levels of normalized T-cell clonal expansion were also shown by some nonresponding patients. Partial responders in the 0.1-3.0 mg/kg groups had among the lowest normalized peripheral clonal expansion, especially among CD8+ T cells. Antigen specificity was not determined for the clonally expanded peripheral T cells. After ivuxolimab, more expanded clones were found on average in CD8+ T cells than in CD4+ T cells.

The sequence links TRBV4-1 to TRBJ2-5; TRBD1 is a possible D gene, resting on 5 matching bases. The TCR sequence derives from an adult with an advanced solid tumor such as melanoma, head and neck, liver or kidney cancer. The sample was CD4+ or CD8+ T cells sorted from blood, taken in a trial of the OX40 agonist ivuxolimab. The CDR3 loop reads CASSQEVTGQETQYF. The nucleotide sequence reads as follows: TGCGCCAGCAGCCAAGAGGTTACAGGTCAAGAGACCCAGTACTTC.